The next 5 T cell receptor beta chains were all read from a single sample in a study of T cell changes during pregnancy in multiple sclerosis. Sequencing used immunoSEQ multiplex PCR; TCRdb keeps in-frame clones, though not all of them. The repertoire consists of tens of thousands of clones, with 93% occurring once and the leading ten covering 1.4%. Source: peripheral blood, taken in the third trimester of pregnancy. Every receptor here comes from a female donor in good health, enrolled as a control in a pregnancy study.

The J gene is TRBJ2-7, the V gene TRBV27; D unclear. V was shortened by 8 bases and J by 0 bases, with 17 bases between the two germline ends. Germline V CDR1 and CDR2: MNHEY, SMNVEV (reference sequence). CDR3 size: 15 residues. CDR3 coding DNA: TGTGCCAGCCGAAATCCTAGTACGAGCTCCTACGAGCAGTACTTC. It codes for CASRNPSTSSYEQYF.

As DNA, the CDR3 is TGCGCCAGCAGCCAGGAGGCGACTAGCGGGAGTTACAATGAGCAGTTCTTC. This sequence encodes CASSQEATSGSYNEQFF. The J gene is TRBJ2-1, the V gene TRBV4-1; 12 positions agree with TRBD2. From germline, CDR1 is MGHRA and CDR2 YSYEKL. V lost 3 bases to trimming and J lost 4 bases; unmatched junction nucleotides: 7. This CDR3 has 17 amino acids.

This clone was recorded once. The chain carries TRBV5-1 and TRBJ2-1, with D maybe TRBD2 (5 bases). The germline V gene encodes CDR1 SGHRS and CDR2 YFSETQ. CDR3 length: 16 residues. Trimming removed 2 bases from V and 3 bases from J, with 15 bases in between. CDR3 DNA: TGCGCCAGCAGCTTACGAGCGGACCGGAGCTACAATGAGCAGTTCTTC. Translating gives CASSLRADRSYNEQFF.

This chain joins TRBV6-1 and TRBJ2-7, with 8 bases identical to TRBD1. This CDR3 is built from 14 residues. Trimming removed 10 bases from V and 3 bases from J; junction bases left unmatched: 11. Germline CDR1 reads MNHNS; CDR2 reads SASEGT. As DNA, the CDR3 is TGTGCCACCGTCGGTGGGGACAGGTACTACGAGCAGTACTTC. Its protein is CATVGGDRYYEQYF.

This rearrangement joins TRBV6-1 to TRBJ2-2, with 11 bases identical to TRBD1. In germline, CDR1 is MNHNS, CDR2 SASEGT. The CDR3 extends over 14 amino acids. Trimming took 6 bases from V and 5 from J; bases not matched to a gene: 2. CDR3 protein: CASRGTGGTGELFF. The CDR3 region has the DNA TGTGCCAGCAGGGGGACAGGGGGAACCGGGGAGCTGTTTTTT.